These 24 T cell receptor beta chains originate from one sample sequenced in a study of blood T cell repertoires in COVID-19. Clones were sequenced by immunoSEQ multiplex PCR, and TCRdb holds only the in-frame ones, with some missing. The sample has approximately 360,000 clones, nearly 90% seen once. The sequencing input was peripheral blood. The receptor source for this set is a man younger than 35 with active or convalescent COVID-19.

The chain has TRBV19 and TRBJ2-1; the match to TRBD1 covers 8 bases. This CDR3 contains 16 residues. Germline CDR1 is LNHDA and CDR2 is SQIVND (reference sequence). With 3 bases clipped from V and 1 base from J, the junction kept 5 bases outside the gene matches. This chain's CDR3 is CASSIQGAPSYNEQFF. The CDR3 DNA is TGTGCCAGTAGTATCCAGGGGGCGCCTTCCTACAATGAGCAGTTCTTC.

The V and J genes are TRBV7-2 and TRBJ2-3, with 10 bases fitting TRBD1. Trimming removed 7 bases from V and 0 bases from J; junction bases left unmatched: 10. The CDR3 consists of 17 residues. Looked up from germline, CDR1 is SGHTA and CDR2 is FQGNSA. The CDR3 sequence: CASTRDRGRSSTDTQYF. DNA for the CDR3: TGTGCCAGCACCCGGGACAGGGGACGGTCTAGCACAGATACGCAGTATTTT.

This rearrangement joins TRBV11-2 to TRBJ2-7, with D perhaps TRBD1 (6 bases). Trimming took off 6 bases at V and 7 bases at J, with 13 bases between the two ends. The CDR3 runs 12 residues. Germline-derived CDR1 and CDR2 are SGHAT and FQNNGV. CDR3 sequence: CASSSGVWEQYF. The CDR3 DNA follows: TGTGCCAGCAGTTCAGGGGTGTGGGAGCAGTACTTC.

This chain connects TRBV28 to TRBJ1-5; D perhaps matches TRBD1 (5 bases). V was cut by 5 bases and J by 6 bases, with 14 bases left in between. Germline V lookup: CDR1 MDHEN, CDR2 SYDVKM. The CDR3 has 14 residues. The CDR3 coding sequence is TGTGCCAGCAGTGACGCCGGGGGGGGTCAGCCCCAGCATTTT. Protein product: CASSDAGGGQPQHF.

V and J are TRBV24-1 and TRBJ1-5, with TRBD1 as a possible D gene (5 bases). With 4 bases removed from V and 5 bases from J, the gap between germline ends came to 11 bases. The CDR3 covers 14 residues. Germline V CDR1 and CDR2: KGHDR, SFDVKD. This CDR3 reads CATSDRVWDQPQHF. DNA of the CDR3: TGTGCCACCAGTGACAGGGTATGGGATCAGCCCCAGCATTTT.

The genes are TRBV18 and TRBJ1-1; D perhaps matches TRBD1 (5 bases). From germline, CDR1 is KGHSH and CDR2 LQKENI. The CDR3 consists of 16 residues. Trimming took off 3 bases at V and 4 bases at J, with 18 bases between the two ends. The CDR3 region has the DNA TGTGCCAGCTCACCCTTACTGGGACCCGGGGGCACTGAAGCTTTCTTT. This encodes CASSPLLGPGGTEAFF.

This chain links TRBV3-1 (or the pseudogene TRBV3-2) with TRBJ1-2, with 9 bases fitting TRBD1. The CDR3 contains 17 residues. Per germline, CDR1 LGHDT and CDR2 YNNKEL (reference sequence). V was clipped by 4 bases and J by 1 base; unmatched bases: 10. The CDR3 sequence is CASSPYLGQGINYGYTF. In nucleotides, the CDR3 is TGTGCCAGCAGCCCATACTTAGGACAGGGGATTAACTATGGCTACACCTTC.

This chain uses TRBV4-2 with TRBJ1-2; no clear D gene. Trimming shortened V by 7 bases and J by 1 base, and 10 bases separated the two germline ends. Germline V lookup: CDR1 LGHNA, CDR2 YNFKEQ. CDR3 length equals 13 residues. CDR3 in amino acids: CASTLGGNYGYTF. In DNA, the CDR3 is TGTGCCAGCACTCTGGGAGGTAACTATGGCTACACCTTC.

The CDR3 loop is CASSLAYRGYEQYF. DNA for the CDR3: TGTGCCAGCAGCTTAGCCTACAGGGGCTACGAGCAGTACTTC. The chain is built from TRBV7-2 and TRBJ2-7; TRBD1 matches at 7 bases. Germline loops: CDR1 SGHTA, CDR2 FQGNSA. The V gene end was trimmed by 0 bases and the J gene end by 3 bases; junction bases not matched to a gene: 2. CDR3 length: 14 residues.

This chain joins TRBV9 and TRBJ1-6; TRBD1 matches at 8 bases. The length of the CDR3 is 15 residues. Germline V gene data show CDR1 as SGDLS and CDR2 as YYNGEE. The V segment lost 3 bases and the J segment 6 bases; nucleotides outside the gene matches: 5. CDR3 in amino acids: CASSATGVGNSPLHF. The CDR3, as DNA: TGTGCCAGCAGCGCGACAGGGGTTGGTAATTCACCCCTCCACTTT.

The chain uses TRBV24-1 and TRBJ1-2; TRBD1 agrees at 7 bases. CDR3 size: 13 residues. Germline V lookup: CDR1 KGHDR, CDR2 SFDVKD. V was pared by 7 bases and J by 4 bases, with 5 bases of the junction left unmatched. CDR3 DNA: TGTGCCACCAGCCACAGGGGCGGCTATGGCTACACCTTC. Translation: CATSHRGGYGYTF.

The V and J genes are TRBV2 and TRBJ1-4; a weak D match, TRBD1 (5 bases). V was pared by 1 base and J by 0 bases, with 6 bases between. Germline V CDR1 and CDR2: SNHLY, FYNNEI. The CDR3 spans 15 residues. The CDR3 reads CASSEEGATNEKLFF. The CDR3 DNA follows: TGTGCCAGCAGTGAAGAAGGGGCAACTAATGAAAAACTGTTTTTT.

The gene calls are TRBV7-2 and TRBJ2-2; TRBD1 is a possible D gene (5 bases). V was cut by 5 bases and J by 2 bases, with 21 bases left in between. The germline gives CDR1 SGHTA, CDR2 FQGNSA. CDR3 size: 18 residues. CDR3 region: CASSLKMPTETNTGELFF. The CDR3 DNA follows: TGTGCCAGCAGCCTAAAAATGCCGACAGAGACTAACACCGGGGAGCTGTTTTTT. The full variable domain, with the rest looked up from reference TRBV7-2 and TRBJ2-2, is GAGVSQSPSNKVTEKGKDVELRCDPISGHTALYWYRQSLGQGLEFLIYFQGNSAPDKSGLPSDRFSAERTGGSVSTLTIQRTQQEDSAVYLCASSLKMPTETNTGELFFGEGSRLTVL.

The rearrangement joins TRBV6-2 or TRBV6-3 to TRBJ2-1; D not resolved. V shed 0 bases and J shed 7 bases, with 7 bases lying between them. The CDR3 consists of 13 residues. The germline gives CDR1 MNHEY, CDR2 SVGEGT. CDR3 protein: CASSYSALNEQFF. Here the CDR3 DNA reads TGTGCCAGCAGTTACTCCGCACTTAATGAGCAGTTCTTC.

This rearrangement joins TRBV6-6 to TRBJ2-1; D is perhaps TRBD1 (5 bases). The length of the CDR3 is 11 residues. Germline CDR1 reads MNHNY; CDR2 reads SVGAGI (reference sequence). V was cut by 2 bases and J by 9 bases, with 5 bases left in between. The CDR3 sequence is CASSYGAEQFF. The DNA for the CDR3 is TGTGCCAGCAGTTACGGGGCTGAGCAGTTCTTC.

This sequence joins TRBV5-1 and TRBJ1-1, with D unresolved. V was clipped by 2 bases and J by 0 bases, with 5 bases between them. Germline V CDR1 and CDR2: SGHRS, YFSETQ. This CDR3 region has 13 residues. The CDR3 DNA reads as TGCGCCAGCAGCTTTCGGGTGAACACTGAAGCTTTCTTT. The encoded protein is CASSFRVNTEAFF.

The rearrangement links TRBV9 to TRBJ2-3, with TRBD2 identical over 12 bases. J lost 4 bases, V lost 2 bases, and 8 bases had no gene match. In germline, CDR1 is SGDLS, CDR2 YYNGEE. This CDR3 contains 17 residues. The CDR3: CASSVYQLAGGADTQYF. CDR3 DNA sequence: TGTGCCAGCAGCGTCTACCAACTAGCGGGAGGAGCAGATACGCAGTATTTT. Full variable domain (remainder filled in from reference TRBV9 and TRBJ2-3): DSGVTQTPKHLITATGQRVTLRCSPRSGDLSVYWYQQSLDQGLQFLIQYYNGEERAKGNILERFSAQQFPDLHSELNLSSLELGDSALYFCASSVYQLAGGADTQYFGPGTRLTVL.

V usage is TRBV5-6 and J usage is TRBJ2-7, with D perhaps TRBD1 (6 bases). Germline V gives CDR1 SGHDT, CDR2 YYEEEE. V shed 4 bases and J shed 3 bases, with 17 bases lying between them. This CDR3 region has 15 residues. This chain's CDR3 is CASSPTGNLYYEQYF. CDR3 nucleotides: TGTGCCAGCAGCCCCACAGGGAACCTCTACTACGAGCAGTACTTC. Full variable domain (missing parts from reference TRBV5-6 and TRBJ2-7): DAGVTQSPTHLIKTRGQQVTLRCSPKSGHDTVSWYQQALGQGPQFIFQYYEEEERQRGNFPDRFSGHQFPNYSSELNVNALLLGDSALYLCASSPTGNLYYEQYFGPGTRLTVT.

This clone was seen a handful of times. The chain carries TRBV6-2 or TRBV6-3 and TRBJ2-1, with TRBD2 matching 7 bases. Germline V CDR1 and CDR2: MNHEY, SVGEGT. The CDR3 runs 13 residues. The trim removed 2 bases at V and 9 bases at J, leaving 4 bases unmatched. The CDR3 loop reads CASSYRTSVEQFF. CDR3 coding DNA: TGTGCCAGCAGTTACCGCACTAGCGTTGAGCAGTTCTTC.

This sequence joins TRBV4-2 and TRBJ1-4; possible D gene TRBD1, 5 bases. Deletions cut 0 bases from V and 8 bases from J, with 13 bases between. This CDR3 contains 15 residues. CDR1 and CDR2 from the germline V gene are LGHNA and YNFKEQ. In nucleotides, the CDR3 is TGTGCCAGCAGCCAAGAGGGAGGGGTTAGGGAAAAACTGTTTTTT. This gives the protein CASSQEGGVREKLFF.

This clone has a single count. A read error is possible here, since a much larger clone lies one base away. The V call is TRBV7-8, the J call TRBJ2-7, with TRBD1 matching 7 bases. In germline, CDR1 is SGHVS, CDR2 FQNEAQ. With 3 bases clipped from V and 4 bases from J, the junction kept 3 bases outside the gene matches. The CDR3 extends over 13 amino acids. The CDR3 reads CASSFGQAYEQYF. In DNA form, the CDR3 reads TGTGCCAGCAGCTTTGGACAGGCTTACGAGCAGTACTTC.

This rearrangement joins TRBV19 to TRBJ2-7; 8 bases map to TRBD1. Germline assignment: CDR1 LNHDA and CDR2 SQIVND (reference sequence). The V segment lost 5 bases and the J segment 0 bases; nucleotides outside the gene matches: 3. The CDR3 spans 14 residues. The CDR3 sequence is CASSLQGVSYEQYF. In DNA, the CDR3 is TGTGCCAGTAGTCTACAGGGGGTCTCCTACGAGCAGTACTTC.

This chain links TRBV18 with TRBJ2-3; D ambiguous. The germline V gene has CDR1 KGHSH and CDR2 LQKENI. The germline V and J ends were trimmed by 3 bases and 3 bases, with 10 bases remaining between them. The CDR3 extends over 14 amino acids. CDR3 in DNA: TGTGCCAGCTCACCCCCTGCCCGGACAGATACGCAGTATTTT. It specifies CASSPPARTDTQYF. The complete variable domain, with remaining parts taken from reference TRBV18 and TRBJ2-3, reads NAGVMQNPRHLVRRRGQEARLRCSPMKGHSHVYWYRQLPEEGLKFMVYLQKENIIDESGMPKERFSAEFPKEGPSILRIQQVVRGDSAAYFCASSPPARTDTQYFGPGTRLTVL.

This rearrangement joins TRBV27 to TRBJ1-6; no clear D gene. The V and J ends lost 5 bases and 10 bases respectively, with 21 bases between them. The CDR3 has 16 amino acids. Germline assignment: CDR1 MNHEY and CDR2 SMNVEV (reference sequence). The DNA of the CDR3 is TGTGCCAGCAGTCCCGAGGGCCCTATACCGGGCTCACCCCTCCACTTT. This encodes CASSPEGPIPGSPLHF.